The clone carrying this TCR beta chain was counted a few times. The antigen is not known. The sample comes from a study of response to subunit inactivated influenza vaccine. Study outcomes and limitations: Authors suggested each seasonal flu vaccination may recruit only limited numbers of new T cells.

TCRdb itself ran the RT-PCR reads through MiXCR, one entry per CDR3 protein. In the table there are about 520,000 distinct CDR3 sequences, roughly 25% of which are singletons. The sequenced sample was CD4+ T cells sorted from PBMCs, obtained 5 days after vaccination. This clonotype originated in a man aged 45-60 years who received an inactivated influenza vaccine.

Here the CDR3 reads CASSQDPTSTKTQYF. As DNA, the CDR3 is TGTGCCAGCAGCCAAGATCCTACGTCCACCAAGACCCAGTACTTC. The rearrangement uses TRBV4-2 and TRBJ2-5; D is unclear. Germline assignment: CDR1 LGHNA and CDR2 YNFKEQ. This CDR3 region has 15 residues. Trimming took off 0 bases at V and 6 bases at J, with 14 bases between the two ends.